Below are 10 T cell receptor beta chains sequenced from a single sample in a study of T-cell memory formation after mild COVID-19 (dated by TCRdb to the early 2020s). Libraries were made using 5' RACE. Sequencing used an Illumina NovaSeq 6000. TCRdb handled the public reads itself, with Q25 trimming in fastp and clone calling in MiXCR, and kept productive beta chains. Entries are consolidated by CDR3 protein sequence, retaining the most common genes and DNA. The sample records some 210,000 distinct CDR3 sequences, around 30% of which are singletons. The top ten hold about an eighth of the sample. Sequenced input: PBMCs or a T cell subset sorted from them (not recorded which). All receptors derive from an adult woman who had mild COVID-19 (a few samples of this study predate the infection). The sample titles of this study are shuffled in the database, so cell type and time point are left out; the donor was told from shared clones.

This clonotype was seen more than once but under ten times. The chain joins TRBV5-1 to TRBJ2-6; the match to TRBD1 covers 8 bases. The V segment lost 1 base and the J segment 1 base; nucleotides outside the gene matches: 4. Germline CDR1 is SGHRS and CDR2 is YFSETQ. The CDR3 sequence is 17 residues long. The CDR3: CASSLQGAMSGANVLTF. The CDR3 DNA follows: TGCGCCAGCAGCTTGCAGGGGGCTATGTCTGGGGCCAACGTCCTGACTTTC.

This clonotype showed up just a few times. This chain joins TRBV12-3 or TRBV12-4 and TRBJ2-7; D might be TRBD2 (6 bases). The V end was cut by 7 bases, the J end by 0 bases, with 16 bases between. The CDR3 totals 15 residues. CDR3 DNA sequence: TGTGCCAGCACCGTCGGGAGCGGTCCCTCCTACGAGCAGTACTTC. It yields the protein CASTVGSGPSYEQYF.

V gene TRBV30 combines with J gene TRBJ2-5; D gene ambiguous. V was shortened by 5 bases and J by 5 bases, with 15 bases between the two germline ends. There are 13 residues in the CDR3. The germline V gene has CDR1 GTSNPN and CDR2 SVGIG (reference sequence). CDR3 amino acids: CAWCRSGSETQYF. The CDR3 DNA reads as TGTGCCTGGTGTCGGTCTGGATCGGAGACCCAGTACTTC.

This clonotype was recorded a few times. The V gene is TRBV7-9, the J gene TRBJ2-3; 11 bases map to TRBD2. CDR1 SEHNR and CDR2 FQNEAQ come from the germline V gene (reference sequence). Trimming took 5 bases from V and 4 from J; bases not matched to a gene: 8. CDR3 size: 16 residues. The CDR3 region is CASSTALAGGADTQYF. DNA for the CDR3: TGTGCCAGCAGCACCGCTCTAGCGGGAGGCGCAGATACGCAGTATTTT.

The V gene is TRBV29-1, the J gene TRBJ1-1; TRBD1 matches at 8 bases. V shed 8 bases and J 0 bases; nucleotides not matched to a gene: 8. In germline, CDR1 is SQVTM, CDR2 ANQGSEA. The CDR3 runs 14 residues. The CDR3 DNA sequence: TGCAGCTTTCGGACAGGGCACCTGAACACTGAAGCTTTCTTT. Translation gives CSFRTGHLNTEAFF. Full variable domain (missing parts from reference TRBV29-1 and TRBJ1-1): SAVISQKPSRDICQRGTSLTIQCQVDSQVTMMFWYRQQPGQSLTLIATANQGSEATYESGFVIDKFPISRPNLTFSTLTVSNMSPEDSSIYLCSFRTGHLNTEAFFGQGTRLTVV.

CDR3 residues: CASSAGTASYEQYF. CDR3 bases: TGCGCCAGCAGCGCGGGGACAGCTTCCTACGAGCAGTACTTC. This chain connects TRBV5-1 to TRBJ2-7; the D gene is possibly TRBD1 (7 bases). V lost 4 bases and J lost 1, with 12 bases in between. Germline CDR1 is SGHRS and CDR2 is YFSETQ. The CDR3 spans 14 residues. Using reference TRBV5-1 and TRBJ2-7 for the parts outside the CDR3, the full variable domain is KAGVTQTPRYLIKTRGQQVTLSCSPISGHRSVSWYQQTPGQGLQFLFEYFSETQRNKGNFPGRFSGRQFSNSRSEMNVSTLELGDSALYLCASSAGTASYEQYFGPGTRLTVT.

V usage is TRBV5-1 and J usage is TRBJ1-1; D not certain. Trimming removed 3 bases at V and 4 bases at J, with 10 bases between. Germline CDR1 is SGHRS and CDR2 is YFSETQ. This CDR3 region has 13 residues. Here the CDR3 DNA reads TGCGCCAGCAGCTACAACTGGCCCACTGAAGCTTTCTTT. Encoded protein: CASSYNWPTEAFF. The full variable domain, with the rest looked up from reference TRBV5-1 and TRBJ1-1, is KAGVTQTPRYLIKTRGQQVTLSCSPISGHRSVSWYQQTPGQGLQFLFEYFSETQRNKGNFPGRFSGRQFSNSRSEMNVSTLELGDSALYLCASSYNWPTEAFFGQGTRLTVV.

The V call is TRBV5-4, the J call TRBJ2-2, with D tentatively TRBD1 (6 bases). This CDR3 comprises 15 residues. Trimming removed 2 bases from V and 1 base from J, with 9 bases in between. Germline loops: CDR1 SGHNT, CDR2 YYREEE (reference sequence). This CDR3 is CASSFGQWNTGELFF. Written as DNA, the CDR3 is TGTGCCAGCAGCTTCGGACAGTGGAACACCGGGGAGCTGTTTTTT.

The chain combines TRBV18 with TRBJ1-1, with D unresolved. This CDR3 is 16 amino acids long. The germline gives CDR1 KGHSH, CDR2 LQKENI. Trimming took 3 bases from V and 1 from J, leaving 15 bases between them. The CDR3 reads CASSPAAVRGNTEAFF. The CDR3 DNA reads TGTGCCAGCTCACCCGCCGCCGTGCGGGGGAACACTGAAGCTTTCTTT.

V gene TRBV7-3 combines with J gene TRBJ2-1; either TRBD1 or TRBD2 may fit D (6 bases each). CDR1 is SGHTA, CDR2 FQGTGA, per germline. The germline V and J ends were trimmed by 5 bases and 7 bases, with 18 bases remaining between them. The CDR3 loop spans 15 amino acids. CDR3 in DNA: TGTGCCAGCAGCCTACAGGGAGGAAAGGGGAATGAGCAGTTCTTC. Translating it yields CASSLQGGKGNEQFF.